One and the same sample provided the 17 T cell receptor beta chains below, sequenced in a study of diagnostic markers for celiac disease. TCRdb reanalyzed the reads, giving one entry per CDR3 protein sequence and no DNA. This sample contains over a thousand distinct CDR3 sequences. The specimen was either unsorted cells or a sorted T cell fraction (not recorded which). The receptors shown here come from a human donor.

The chain has TRBV5-1 and TRBJ2-2; TCRdb picks TRBD1, but there is no DNA to check that call. This CDR3 is built from 13 residues. Germline assignment: CDR1 SGHRS and CDR2 YFSETQ. The CDR3 spells CASMDSPEGELFF.

This clonotype counts as medium-sized by frequency. J is TRBJ2-5 and V is TRBV10-3; TCRdb's assignment of TRBD1 cannot be checked, as there is no DNA. Germline assignment: CDR1 ENHRY and CDR2 SYGVKD. CDR3 size: 15 residues. The chain's CDR3 is CAIARDRASQETQYF.

This clonotype is deemed medium-sized by its frequency. The chain joins TRBV4-1 to TRBJ2-2. Per the germline V gene, CDR1 is MGHRA and CDR2 is YSYEKL. CDR3 length: 17 amino acids. The CDR3 loop reads CASSQADGVANTGELFF.

By frequency, this clonotype registers medium-sized. This chain joins TRBV7-2 and TRBJ2-2; the D call from TCRdb, TRBD1, cannot be confirmed without DNA. The CDR3 is 16 amino acids. CDR1 and CDR2 (germline): SGHTA, FQGNSA. The CDR3 protein is CASSAGVGQGTGELFF. The full variable domain, its missing parts supplied by reference TRBV7-2 and TRBJ2-2, is GAGVSQSPSNKVTEKGKDVELRCDPISGHTALYWYRQSLGQGLEFLIYFQGNSAPDKSGLPSDRFSAERTGGSVSTLTIQRTQQEDSAVYLCASSAGVGQGTGELFFGEGSRLTVL.

By frequency, this clonotype registers large (0.1 to 1%). The chain recombines TRBV29-1 with TRBJ2-3; the TCRdb D gene call, TRBD2, has no DNA to confirm it. CDR1 SQVTM and CDR2 ANQGSEA come from the germline V gene. The CDR3 sequence is 18 residues long. The CDR3 region is CSVEAGGGLAGAVDTQYF.

By frequency, this clonotype is medium-sized. The chain joins TRBV6-2 or TRBV6-3 to TRBJ1-2. Per germline, CDR1 MNHEY and CDR2 SVGEGT. CDR3 length equals 11 residues. CDR3 residues: CASEGFGGYTF.

Judged by frequency, this clonotype is large. The rearrangement uses TRBV16 and TRBJ1-4. The CDR3 sequence is 15 residues long. CDR1 and CDR2 from the germline V gene are KGHSY and FQNENV. CDR3 region: CASSLGWSEGEKLFF.

This clonotype is called medium-sized based on its frequency. This chain uses TRBV3-1 with TRBJ1-2; as DNA is missing, the TRBD1 call by TCRdb cannot be tested. This CDR3 comprises 15 residues. CDR1 and CDR2 (germline): LGHDT, YNNKEL (reference sequence). The CDR3 protein is CASSSLGQASSGYTF. Full variable domain (rest looked up from reference TRBV3-1 and TRBJ1-2): DTAVSQTPKYLVTQMGNDKSIKCEQNLGHDTMYWYKQDSKKFLKIMFSYNNKELIINETVPNRFSPKSPDKAHLNLHINSLELGDSAVYFCASSSLGQASSGYTFGSGTRLTVV.

This clonotype is classed as medium-sized by frequency. J is TRBJ2-7 and V is TRBV27; TCRdb's D call, TRBD2, is unchecked because there is no DNA. Germline V gene sequence: CDR1 MNHEY, CDR2 SMNVEV (reference sequence). This CDR3 has 14 amino acids. The CDR3 is CASRLTSGRYEQYF.

V usage is TRBV10-2 and J usage is TRBJ1-1; TCRdb reports TRBD1, a call that lacks DNA to check it against. Germline CDR1 and CDR2: WSHSY and SAAADI. CDR3 length equals 14 residues. CDR3 region: CASSATGGHTEAFF.

Judged by frequency, this clonotype is medium-sized (0.01 to 0.1%). The rearrangement uses TRBV10-3 and TRBJ2-3; the TCRdb call, TRBD2, lacks DNA for checking. Germline V gives CDR1 ENHRY, CDR2 SYGVKD. CDR3 length: 15 residues. CDR3 loop: CAISAGGLDTDTQYF.

The chain joins TRBV28 to TRBJ1-5. The CDR3 contains 13 residues. The germline V gene has CDR1 MDHEN and CDR2 SYDVKM. Here the CDR3 reads CASSWTVNQPQHF. The variable domain in full, completed from reference TRBV28 and TRBJ1-5, reads DVKVTQSSRYLVKRTGEKVFLECVQDMDHENMFWYRQDPGLGLRLIYFSYDVKMKEKGDIPEGYSVSREKKERFSLILESASTNQTSMYLCASSWTVNQPQHFGDGTRLSIL.

Considering frequency, this clonotype is large. CDR3 amino acids: CASSQLQGEAFF. The rearrangement links TRBV14 to TRBJ1-1; TCRdb picks TRBD1, but there is no DNA to check that call. Germline assignment: CDR1 SGHDN and CDR2 FVKESK. This CDR3 is 12 amino acids long. Based on the CDR3 plus reference TRBV14 and TRBJ1-1, the full variable domain is EAGVTQFPSHSVIEKGQTVTLRCDPISGHDNLYWYRRVMGKEIKFLLHFVKESKQDESGMPNNRFLAERTGGTYSTLKVQPAELEDSGVYFCASSQLQGEAFFGQGTRLTVV.

This clonotype registers medium-sized (0.01 to 0.1%) by frequency. This rearrangement joins TRBV19 to TRBJ2-4. The CDR3 has 14 amino acids. The V gene's germline CDR1 is LNHDA and CDR2 SQIVND (reference sequence). The CDR3 sequence is CASSMASAKNIQYF. Variable domain in full (rest from reference TRBV19 and TRBJ2-4): DGGITQSPKYLFRKEGQNVTLSCEQNLNHDAMYWYRQDPGQGLRLIYYSQIVNDFQKGDIAEGYSVSREKKESFPLTVTSAQKNPTAFYLCASSMASAKNIQYFGAGTRLSVL.

This clonotype is large by frequency. This chain uses TRBV15 with TRBJ1-2; TCRdb's D call, TRBD1, is unchecked because there is no DNA. There are 15 residues in the CDR3. CDR1 LNHNV and CDR2 YYDKDF come from the germline V gene (reference sequence). CDR3 sequence reads: CATSRSSGGVYGYTF.

The V and J genes are TRBV2 and TRBJ2-3; the D call from TCRdb, TRBD2, cannot be confirmed without DNA. This CDR3 comprises 15 residues. Germline CDR1 is SNHLY and CDR2 is FYNNEI. The CDR3 reads CASSEGTSGADTQYF.

This clonotype is identified as medium-sized from frequency. The J gene is TRBJ2-7, the V gene TRBV5-4; no DNA is available, so the TRBD2 call from TCRdb remains unchecked. CDR1 is SGHNT, CDR2 YYREEE, per germline (reference sequence). The CDR3 has 11 residues. CDR3 loop: CASGDYTEQYF.